This is a list of T cell receptor beta chains from one sample in a study of PD-1 blockade in classical Hodgkin lymphoma. Measured with immunoSEQ multiplex PCR; TCRdb has only the in-frame clones, and not every one. The table shows approximately 6,300 clones, with roughly 70% occurring only once. The sample consisted of CD8+ T cells from blood, taken before the fourth cycle of nivolumab. These receptors originate from a human donor with classical Hodgkin lymphoma. Both conserved end residues are part of each CDR3. Each record gives: D gene, J gene, clone size, V gene, CDR3 protein, CDR3 DNA. A D gene is named only where the DNA matches it firmly. Size values are once, few and many counts, or a class for expanded clones, and some rows have none.

d_call: -; j_call: TRBJ2-3; clone_size: -; v_call: TRBV5-1; cdr3_aa: CASSSLGDTDTQYF; cdr3_nt: TGCGCCAGCAGCTCACTAGGGGACACAGATACGCAGTATTTT
d_call: -; j_call: TRBJ1-1; clone_size: -; v_call: TRBV9; cdr3_aa: CASSPLGGYTEAFF; cdr3_nt: TGTGCCAGCAGCCCCCTAGGGGGGTACACTGAAGCTTTCTTT
d_call: -; j_call: TRBJ2-3; clone_size: -; v_call: TRBV7-9; cdr3_aa: CASSSSRSGGADTQYF; cdr3_nt: -
d_call: -; j_call: TRBJ1-5; clone_size: few; v_call: TRBV27; cdr3_aa: CASSLRQEQPQHF; cdr3_nt: TGTGCCAGCAGTTTACGGCAGGAACAGCCCCAGCATTTT
d_call: -; j_call: TRBJ1-1; clone_size: few; v_call: TRBV27; cdr3_aa: CASSLSGGTEAFF; cdr3_nt: TGTGCCAGCAGTTTATCGGGCGGCACTGAAGCTTTCTTT
d_call: -; j_call: TRBJ1-1; clone_size: -; v_call: TRBV2; cdr3_aa: CASRARTTEAFF; cdr3_nt: TGTGCCAGCAGGGCAAGAACCACTGAAGCTTTCTTT
d_call: -; j_call: TRBJ1-4; clone_size: -; v_call: TRBV18; cdr3_aa: CASSPRGRLGVNEKLFF; cdr3_nt: TGTGCCAGCTCACCCCGGGGCCGACTCGGGGTAAATGAAAAACTGTTTTTT
d_call: -; j_call: TRBJ2-7; clone_size: -; v_call: TRBV4-1; cdr3_aa: CASSPPDKTLYEQYF; cdr3_nt: TGCGCCAGCAGCCCGCCGGACAAGACACTGTACGAGCAGTACTTC
d_call: -; j_call: TRBJ1-2; clone_size: once; v_call: TRBV4-3; cdr3_aa: CASSQDVGGGNGYTF; cdr3_nt: TGCGCCAGCAGCCAAGACGTTGGTGGAGGGAATGGCTACACCTTC
d_call: -; j_call: TRBJ1-2; clone_size: -; v_call: TRBV5-5; cdr3_aa: CASSLVQGPYGYTF; cdr3_nt: TGTGCCAGCAGCTTGGTTCAGGGCCCGTATGGCTACACCTTC
d_call: -; j_call: TRBJ2-7; clone_size: -; v_call: TRBV6-6; cdr3_aa: CASSYSGGTSSYEQYF; cdr3_nt: TGTGCCAGCAGTTACTCAGGCGGGACGAGCTCCTACGAGCAGTACTTC
d_call: -; j_call: TRBJ2-1; clone_size: -; v_call: TRBV9; cdr3_aa: CASSVVPPNEQFF; cdr3_nt: TGTGCCAGCAGCGTAGTCCCCCCCAATGAGCAGTTCTTC
d_call: -; j_call: TRBJ1-1; clone_size: -; v_call: TRBV5-5; cdr3_aa: CASSTIENTEAFF; cdr3_nt: TGTGCCAGCAGCACTATCGAGAACACTGAAGCTTTCTTT
d_call: -; j_call: TRBJ2-7; clone_size: -; v_call: TRBV7-2; cdr3_aa: CASSMGDSYEQYF; cdr3_nt: TGTGCCAGCAGCATGGGCGACAGCTACGAGCAGTACTTC
d_call: TRBD2; j_call: TRBJ2-5; clone_size: few; v_call: TRBV5-4; cdr3_aa: CASSLDIGGETQYF; cdr3_nt: TGTGCCAGCAGCTTGGACATCGGGGGGGAGACCCAGTACTTC
d_call: -; j_call: TRBJ2-7; clone_size: -; v_call: TRBV19; cdr3_aa: CASSPTGWYEQYF; cdr3_nt: TGTGCCAGTAGTCCTACAGGGTGGTACGAGCAGTACTTC
d_call: -; j_call: TRBJ2-6; clone_size: -; v_call: TRBV4-3; cdr3_aa: CASSQDLRATGANVLTF; cdr3_nt: TGCGCCAGCAGCCAAGATCTAAGGGCGACGGGGGCCAACGTCCTGACTTTC
d_call: -; j_call: TRBJ1-6; clone_size: once; v_call: TRBV6-1; cdr3_aa: CASSETSQPHSPLHF; cdr3_nt: TGTGCCAGCAGTGAAACTAGTCAGCCCCATTCACCCCTCCACTTT
d_call: -; j_call: TRBJ1-2; clone_size: large; v_call: TRBV7-3; cdr3_aa: CASGLPQAPDGYTF; cdr3_nt: TGTGCCAGCGGGTTGCCTCAGGCCCCAGATGGCTACACCTTC
d_call: TRBD2; j_call: TRBJ2-3; clone_size: large; v_call: TRBV5-1; cdr3_aa: CASSLEASGSDTQYF; cdr3_nt: TGCGCCAGCAGCTTGGAGGCTAGCGGGAGCGATACGCAGTATTTT
d_call: -; j_call: TRBJ2-3; clone_size: -; v_call: TRBV12-5; cdr3_aa: CASGPADSASTDTQYF; cdr3_nt: TGTGCTAGTGGTCCAGCGGACAGTGCTAGCACAGATACGCAGTATTTT
d_call: -; j_call: TRBJ2-5; clone_size: -; v_call: TRBV27; cdr3_aa: CASSLFPGVAETQYF; cdr3_nt: TGTGCCAGCAGTTTATTTCCGGGGGTGGCGGAGACCCAGTACTTC
d_call: -; j_call: TRBJ2-1; clone_size: few; v_call: TRBV27; cdr3_aa: CASRGAGGNNEQFF; cdr3_nt: TGTGCCAGCAGAGGGGCTGGGGGAAACAATGAGCAGTTCTTC
d_call: TRBD1; j_call: TRBJ2-5; clone_size: -; v_call: TRBV5-8; cdr3_aa: CASSLDQGAGETQYF; cdr3_nt: TGTGCCAGCAGCTTGGACCAGGGGGCTGGAGAGACCCAGTACTTC
d_call: TRBD2; j_call: TRBJ2-7; clone_size: -; v_call: TRBV5-5; cdr3_aa: CASNPLAGGYTYEQYF; cdr3_nt: TGTGCCAGCAATCCCTTAGCGGGGGGCTATACCTACGAGCAGTACTTC
d_call: -; j_call: TRBJ2-7; clone_size: few; v_call: TRBV6-5; cdr3_aa: CASSPGDRTEQYF; cdr3_nt: TGTGCCAGCAGCCCGGGTGATCGGACAGAGCAGTACTTC
d_call: -; j_call: TRBJ2-7; clone_size: once; v_call: TRBV9; cdr3_aa: CASSVAGTSYEQYF; cdr3_nt: TGTGCCAGCAGCGTAGCGGGGACATCCTACGAGCAGTACTTC
d_call: -; j_call: TRBJ2-2; clone_size: -; v_call: TRBV27; cdr3_aa: CASSTAVGHPTGELFF; cdr3_nt: TGTGCCAGCAGTACCGCCGTGGGACACCCGACCGGGGAGCTGTTTTTT
d_call: -; j_call: TRBJ1-5; clone_size: few; v_call: TRBV27; cdr3_aa: CASSLVYNQPQHF; cdr3_nt: TGTGCCAGCAGTTTGGTGTACAATCAGCCCCAGCATTTT
d_call: TRBD1; j_call: TRBJ1-2; clone_size: -; v_call: TRBV28; cdr3_aa: CASSWGQYDGYTF; cdr3_nt: TGTGCCAGCAGCTGGGGACAGTACGATGGCTACACCTTC
d_call: -; j_call: TRBJ2-5; clone_size: few; v_call: TRBV27; cdr3_aa: CASSLSKGGETQYF; cdr3_nt: TGTGCCAGCAGTTTATCGAAGGGAGGAGAGACCCAGTACTTC
d_call: -; j_call: TRBJ1-1; clone_size: -; v_call: TRBV7-2; cdr3_aa: CASSLEVGTEAFF; cdr3_nt: TGTGCCAGCAGCTTGGAGGTTGGCACTGAAGCTTTCTTT
d_call: -; j_call: TRBJ2-5; clone_size: -; v_call: TRBV27; cdr3_aa: CASRVPSGEETQYF; cdr3_nt: TGTGCCAGCAGGGTCCCTTCAGGGGAAGAGACCCAGTACTTC